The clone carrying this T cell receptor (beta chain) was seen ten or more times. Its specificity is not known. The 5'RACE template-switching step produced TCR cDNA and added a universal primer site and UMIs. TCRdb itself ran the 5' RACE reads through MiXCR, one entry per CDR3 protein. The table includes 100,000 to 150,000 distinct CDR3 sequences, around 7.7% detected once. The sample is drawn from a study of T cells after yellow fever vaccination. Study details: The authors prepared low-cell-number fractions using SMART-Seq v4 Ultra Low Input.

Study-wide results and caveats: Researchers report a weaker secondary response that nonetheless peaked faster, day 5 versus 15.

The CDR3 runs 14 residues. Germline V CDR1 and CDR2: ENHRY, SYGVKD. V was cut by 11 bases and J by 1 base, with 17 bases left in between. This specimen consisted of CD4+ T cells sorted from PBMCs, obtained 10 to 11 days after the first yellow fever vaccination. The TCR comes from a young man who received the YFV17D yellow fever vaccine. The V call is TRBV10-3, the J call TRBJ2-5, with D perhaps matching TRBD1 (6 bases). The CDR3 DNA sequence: TGTGCCGTTGGACAGCAAACTTTCCAAGAGACCCAGTACTTC. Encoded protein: CAVGQQTFQETQYF.